This is a list of T cell receptor beta chains from one sample in a study of brain T cells in children with intractable seizures. Method: immunoSEQ multiplex PCR; TCRdb's copy keeps in-frame clones and lacks some. The sample gives hundreds of thousands of clones, over 85% of which show up once; 5.5% to 6% is in the top ten. The sample was peripheral blood, taken around 5 months after surgery. The receptors shown here come from a boy under two years old with tuberous sclerosis and intractable seizures. The CDR3 runs from the conserved cysteine through the conserved F or W. The D gene is left open where the match is weak. Clone size appears in some rows only: once, few, many, or a class for an expanded clone.

J gene | clone size | CDR3 length | V gene | D gene | CDR3 DNA | CDR3 protein
TRBJ2-2 | NA | 16 | TRBV6-1 | NA | TGTGCCAGCAGTGAACGTCCAGGGCCGTACACCGGGGAGCTGTTTTTT | CASSERPGPYTGELFF
TRBJ1-1 | NA | 16 | TRBV5-4 | NA | TGTGCCAGCAGCCCGCTTGGCCCTAGTCCGAACACTGAAGCTTTCTTT | CASSPLGPSPNTEAFF
TRBJ2-1 | once | 11 | TRBV6-6 | NA | TGTGCCAGCACTAGTCGGAATGAGCAGTTCTTC | CASTSRNEQFF
TRBJ2-5 | once | 13 | TRBV6-6 | TRBD1 | TGTGCCAGCAGGCAGAGGGGGCGAGAGACCCAGTACTTC | CASRQRGRETQYF
TRBJ2-7 | NA | 15 | TRBV30 | TRBD2 | TGTGCCTGGAGTGTGGGCGGCGGGGGGACCTACGAGCAGTACTTC | CAWSVGGGGTYEQYF
TRBJ1-1 | NA | 14 | TRBV5-1 | TRBD1 | TGCGCCAGCAGCTTGAGAGGGGGCTTCACTGAAGCTTTCTTT | CASSLRGGFTEAFF
TRBJ1-2 | NA | 13 | TRBV6-1 | NA | TGTGCCAGCAGTGATAGTTGGGGGAGCGGCTACACCTTC | CASSDSWGSGYTF
TRBJ1-1 | NA | 13 | TRBV5-1 | NA | TGCGCCAGCAGCTTAGGCAGGGATAATGAAGCTTTCTTT | CASSLGRDNEAFF
TRBJ2-7 | NA | 16 | TRBV6-4 | NA | TGTGCCAGCAGTGACTCTACCCGCGTAGGTCTCTACGAGCAGTACTTC | CASSDSTRVGLYEQYF
TRBJ2-3 | NA | 12 | TRBV19 | NA | TGTGCCAGTAGTCCAGGGGCAGATACGCAGTATTTT | CASSPGADTQYF
TRBJ2-7 | NA | 15 | TRBV20-1 | TRBD2 | TGCAGTGCTAGTGGACTAGCGTTAAGCTCCTACGAGCAGTACTTC | CSASGLALSSYEQYF
TRBJ1-1 | NA | 14 | TRBV19 | NA | TGTGCCAGTAGTAGGCGGACAGCGAACACTGAAGCTTTCTTT | CASSRRTANTEAFF
TRBJ1-2 | NA | 14 | TRBV7-6 | NA | TGTGCCAGCAGCCCGTTGGAGGGGCTAAGTGGCTACACCTTC | CASSPLEGLSGYTF
TRBJ2-7 | NA | 10 | TRBV30 | NA | TGTGCCTGGGGAAACTACGAGCAGTACTTC | CAWGNYEQYF
TRBJ2-2 | NA | 19 | TRBV15 | TRBD2 | TGTGCCACCAGCAGAGGCCTCGTAGCGGGGGGGCCCTACACCGGGGAGCTGTTTTTT | CATSRGLVAGGPYTGELFF
TRBJ2-7 | NA | 15 | TRBV13 | NA | TGTGCCAGCAGTTCACGACAGGACCAATCCTACGAGCAGTACTTC | CASSSRQDQSYEQYF
TRBJ2-1 | NA | 17 | TRBV9 | TRBD2 | TGTGCCAGCAGCGTAGGGGGACGCGGGAGTCCCTACAATGAGCAGTTCTTC | CASSVGGRGSPYNEQFF
TRBJ1-4 | NA | 17 | TRBV15 | TRBD1 | TGTGCCACCAGCAGAGATCAGGGGGGACCGACTAATGAAAAACTGTTTTTT | CATSRDQGGPTNEKLFF
TRBJ2-7 | NA | 14 | TRBV6-1 | NA | TGTGCCAGCAGTGAAAAGAGCCGAGGGGGCGAGCAGTACTTC | CASSEKSRGGEQYF
TRBJ2-2 | NA | 15 | TRBV5-5 | NA | TGTGCCAGCAGCTTGACAGCGGGGAACACCGGGGAGCTGTTTTTT | CASSLTAGNTGELFF
TRBJ1-1 | once | 14 | TRBV13 | NA | TGTGCCAGCAGCCCCGAATACCCGAACACTGAAGCTTTCTTT | CASSPEYPNTEAFF
TRBJ1-2 | NA | 13 | TRBV2 | TRBD1 | TGTGCCAGCATCGTACAGGGGCCCTATGGCTACACCTTC | CASIVQGPYGYTF
TRBJ1-2 | NA | 14 | TRBV6-5 | NA | TGTGCCAGCACGGGATCCTACAGGGTCCATGGCTACACCTTC | CASTGSYRVHGYTF
TRBJ1-1 | NA | 14 | TRBV29-1 | NA | TGCAGCGTTGTTTCAGGCCTGAGGAACACTGAAGCTTTCTTT | CSVVSGLRNTEAFF
TRBJ2-3 | NA | 16 | TRBV7-3 | NA | TGTGCCAGCAGCCCCTTGGGGCGGGGAGGCACAGATACGCAGTATTTT | CASSPLGRGGTDTQYF
TRBJ1-1 | once | 12 | TRBV30 | TRBD1 | TGTGCCTGGAGGGACAGGGGCACTGAAGCTTTCTTT | CAWRDRGTEAFF
TRBJ1-1 | NA | 14 | TRBV5-1 | TRBD1 | TGCGCCAGCAGCCCCGGGACAGGGAAGACTGAAGCTTTCTTT | CASSPGTGKTEAFF